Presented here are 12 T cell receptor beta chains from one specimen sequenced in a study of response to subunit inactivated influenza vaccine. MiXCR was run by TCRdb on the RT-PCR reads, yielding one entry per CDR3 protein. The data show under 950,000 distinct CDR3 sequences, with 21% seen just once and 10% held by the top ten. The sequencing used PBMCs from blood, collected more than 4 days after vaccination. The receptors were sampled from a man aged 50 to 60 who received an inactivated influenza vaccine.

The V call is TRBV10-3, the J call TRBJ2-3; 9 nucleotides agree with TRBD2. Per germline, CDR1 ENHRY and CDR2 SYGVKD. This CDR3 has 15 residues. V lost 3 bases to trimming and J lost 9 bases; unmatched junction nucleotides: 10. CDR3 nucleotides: TGTGCCATCAGTGATATTCTACCGGGACTAGCAACGCAGTATTTT. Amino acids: CAISDILPGLATQYF.

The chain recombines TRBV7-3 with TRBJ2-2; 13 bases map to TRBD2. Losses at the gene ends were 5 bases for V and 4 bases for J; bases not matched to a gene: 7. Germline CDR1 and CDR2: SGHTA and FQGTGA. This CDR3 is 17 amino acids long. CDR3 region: CASSLTSGRAGTGELFF. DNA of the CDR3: TGTGCCAGCAGCCTTACTAGCGGGAGGGCCGGCACCGGGGAGCTGTTTTTT. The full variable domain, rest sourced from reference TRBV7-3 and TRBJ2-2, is GAGVSQTPSNKVTEKGKYVELRCDPISGHTALYWYRQSLGQGPEFLIYFQGTGAADDSGLPNDRFFAVRPEGSVSTLKIQRTERGDSAVYLCASSLTSGRAGTGELFFGEGSRLTVL.

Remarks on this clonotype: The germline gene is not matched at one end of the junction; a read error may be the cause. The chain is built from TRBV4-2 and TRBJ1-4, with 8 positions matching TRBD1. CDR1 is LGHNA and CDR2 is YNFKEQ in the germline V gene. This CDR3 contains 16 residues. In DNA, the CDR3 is TGTGCCAGCAGCCAAGATAGGACAGGGAGTAATGTAAAACTGTTTTTT. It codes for CASSQDRTGSNVKLFF.

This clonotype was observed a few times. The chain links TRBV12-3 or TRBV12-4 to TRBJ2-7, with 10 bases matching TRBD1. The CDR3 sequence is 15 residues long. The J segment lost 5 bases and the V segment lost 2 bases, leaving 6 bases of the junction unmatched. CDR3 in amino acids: CASSLWGQGSHEQYF. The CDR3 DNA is TGTGCCAGCAGTTTATGGGGACAGGGGTCCCACGAGCAGTACTTC.

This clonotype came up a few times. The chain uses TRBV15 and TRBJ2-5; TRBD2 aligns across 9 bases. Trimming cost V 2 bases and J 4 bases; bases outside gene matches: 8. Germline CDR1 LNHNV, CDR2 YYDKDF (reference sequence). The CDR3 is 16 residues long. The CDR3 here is CATSRNLAGAGETQYF. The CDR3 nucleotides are TGTGCCACCAGCAGAAATTTAGCGGGGGCGGGAGAGACCCAGTACTTC.

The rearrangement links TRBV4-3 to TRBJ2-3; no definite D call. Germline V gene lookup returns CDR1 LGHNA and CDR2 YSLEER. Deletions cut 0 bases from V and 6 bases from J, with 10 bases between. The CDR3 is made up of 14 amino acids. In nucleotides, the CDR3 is TGCGCCAGCAGCCAAGATGCGGACCACGATACGCAGTATTTT. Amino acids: CASSQDADHDTQYF.

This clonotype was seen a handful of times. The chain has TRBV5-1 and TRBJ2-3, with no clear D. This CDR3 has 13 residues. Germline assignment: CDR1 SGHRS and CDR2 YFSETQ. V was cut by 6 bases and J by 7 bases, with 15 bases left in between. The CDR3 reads CASTAREGYTQYF. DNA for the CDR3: TGCGCCAGCACCGCGCGTGAAGGGTATACGCAGTATTTT.

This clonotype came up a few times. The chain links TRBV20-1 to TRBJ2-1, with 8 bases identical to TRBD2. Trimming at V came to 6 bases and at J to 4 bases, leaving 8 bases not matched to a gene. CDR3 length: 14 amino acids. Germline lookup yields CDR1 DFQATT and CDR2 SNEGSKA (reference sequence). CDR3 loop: CSARGLAWYNEQFF. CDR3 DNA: TGCAGTGCACGAGGACTAGCATGGTACAATGAGCAGTTCTTC.

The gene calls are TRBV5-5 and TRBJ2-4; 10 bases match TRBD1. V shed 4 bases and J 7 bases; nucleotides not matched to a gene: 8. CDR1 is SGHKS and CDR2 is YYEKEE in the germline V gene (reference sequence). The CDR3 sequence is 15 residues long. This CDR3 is CASSPWDRGSNIQYF. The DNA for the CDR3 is TGTGCCAGCAGCCCCTGGGACAGGGGTTCGAACATTCAGTACTTC.

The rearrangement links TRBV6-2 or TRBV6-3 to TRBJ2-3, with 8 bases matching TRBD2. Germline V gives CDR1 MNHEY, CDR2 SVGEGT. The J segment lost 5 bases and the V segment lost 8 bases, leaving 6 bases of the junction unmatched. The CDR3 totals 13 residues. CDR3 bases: TGTGCCAGCGGAGCGGGAGCCGGAGATACGCAGTATTTT. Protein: CASGAGAGDTQYF.

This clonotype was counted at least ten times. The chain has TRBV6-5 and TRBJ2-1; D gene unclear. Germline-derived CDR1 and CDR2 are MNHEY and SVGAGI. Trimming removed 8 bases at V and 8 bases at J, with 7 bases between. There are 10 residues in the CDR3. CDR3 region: CASGWDEQFF. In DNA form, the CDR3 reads TGTGCCAGCGGGTGGGATGAGCAGTTCTTC.

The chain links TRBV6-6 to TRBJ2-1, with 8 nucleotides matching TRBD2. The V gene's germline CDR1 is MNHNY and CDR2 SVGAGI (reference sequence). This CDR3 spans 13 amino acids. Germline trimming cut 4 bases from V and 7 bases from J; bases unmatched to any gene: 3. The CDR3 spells CASSSGGGNEQFF. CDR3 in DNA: TGTGCCAGCAGTTCCGGGGGGGGGAATGAGCAGTTCTTC.